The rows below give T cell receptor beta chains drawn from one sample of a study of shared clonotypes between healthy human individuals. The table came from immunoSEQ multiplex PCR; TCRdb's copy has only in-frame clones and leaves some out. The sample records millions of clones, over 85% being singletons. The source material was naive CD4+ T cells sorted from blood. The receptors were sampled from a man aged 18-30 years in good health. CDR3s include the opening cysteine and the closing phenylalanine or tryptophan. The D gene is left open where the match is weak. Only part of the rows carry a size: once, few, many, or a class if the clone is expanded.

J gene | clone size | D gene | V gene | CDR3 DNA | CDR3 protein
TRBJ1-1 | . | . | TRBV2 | TGTGCCAGCAGTGCGTCCCTACCGGGGACTGAAGCTTTCTTT | CASSASLPGTEAFF
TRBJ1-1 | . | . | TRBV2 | TGTGCCAGCAGTGAAGCACCGCAGGAGAACACTGAAGCTTTCTTT | CASSEAPQENTEAFF
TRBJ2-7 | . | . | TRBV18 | TGTGCCAGCTCACCAACGCGCGCGTCCAACGAGCAGTACTTC | CASSPTRASNEQYF
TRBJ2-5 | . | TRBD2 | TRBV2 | TGTGCCAGCAGTGAACTAGCGGTTAATTTAGAGACCCAGTACTTC | CASSELAVNLETQYF
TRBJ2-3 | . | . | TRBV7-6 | TGTGCCAGCAGCTCGACCCGCACAGATACGCAGTATTTT | CASSSTRTDTQYF
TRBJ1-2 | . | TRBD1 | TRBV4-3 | TGCGCCAGCAGCCAAGGGAGACAGGGGGTCGGCTATGGCTACACCTTC | CASSQGRQGVGYGYTF
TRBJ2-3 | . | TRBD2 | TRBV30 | TGTGCCTGGACCAGCGGGGGGTCAGATACGCAGTATTTT | CAWTSGGSDTQYF
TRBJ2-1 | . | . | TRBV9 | TGTGCCAGCAGCGTATTCTGGAGCTCCTACAATGAGCAGTTCTTC | CASSVFWSSYNEQFF
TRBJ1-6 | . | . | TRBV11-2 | TGTGCCAGCAGCCTACAAATGTGGGGGGATCGGTCACCCCTCCACTTT | CASSLQMWGDRSPLHF
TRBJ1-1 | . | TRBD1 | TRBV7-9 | TGTGCCAGCACCTTAGCACAGGGGATATTTAAGGACACTGAAGCTTTCTTT | CASTLAQGIFKDTEAFF
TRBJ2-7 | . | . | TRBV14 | TGTGCCAGCAGCCAAGTTCGTAGGGCCGAGCAGTACTTC | CASSQVRRAEQYF
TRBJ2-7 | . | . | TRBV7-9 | TGTGCCAGCAGCTTACAACAGCAAACCTACGAGCAGTACTTC | CASSLQQQTYEQYF
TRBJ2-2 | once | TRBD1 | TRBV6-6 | TGTGCCAGCAGAGACAGGGTTAACACCGGGGAGCTGTTTTTT | CASRDRVNTGELFF
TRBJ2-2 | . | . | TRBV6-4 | TGTGCCAGCAGCCAAAAAACAGGGAAGGGGAACACCGGGGAGCTGTTTTTT | CASSQKTGKGNTGELFF
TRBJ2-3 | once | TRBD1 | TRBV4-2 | TGTGCCAGCAGCCCGGACGAGGAGACAGGGGAACAAGATACGCAGTATTTT | CASSPDEETGEQDTQYF
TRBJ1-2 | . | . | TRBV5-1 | TGCGCCAGCAGCTTGGAAATGGGTAGGGGCTACACCTTC | CASSLEMGRGYTF
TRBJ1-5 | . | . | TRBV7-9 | TGTGCCAGCAGCGGGGGGAGTAGCAATCAGCCCCAGCATTTT | CASSGGSSNQPQHF
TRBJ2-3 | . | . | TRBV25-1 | TGTGCCAGCAGTGTACCAGGGAGGACAGATACGCAGTATTTT | CASSVPGRTDTQYF
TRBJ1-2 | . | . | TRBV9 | TGTGCCAGCAGCACAGAATACAGGGAGCGGTATGGCTACACCTTC | CASSTEYRERYGYTF
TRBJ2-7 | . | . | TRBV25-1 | TGTGCCAGCAGTGGACCCTCCTACGAGCAGTACTTC | CASSGPSYEQYF
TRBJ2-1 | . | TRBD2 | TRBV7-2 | TGTGCCAGCACCCTGGGACTAGCGTTTTCAAATGAGCAGTTCTTC | CASTLGLAFSNEQFF
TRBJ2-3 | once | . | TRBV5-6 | TGTGCCAGCAGCTTGGGGGTAGCGAGCACAGATACGCAGTATTTT | CASSLGVASTDTQYF
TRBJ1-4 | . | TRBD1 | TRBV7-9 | TGTGCCAGCAGCCCTGGACAGGGAGGGAATGAAAAACTGTTTTTT | CASSPGQGGNEKLFF
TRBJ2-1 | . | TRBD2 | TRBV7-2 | TGTGCCAGCACCCTAGCGGGCTCCTACAATGAGCAGTTCTTC | CASTLAGSYNEQFF
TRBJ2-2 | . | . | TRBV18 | TGTGCCAGCTCATGGGCAGTCAAGTTAAACACCGGGGAGCTGTTTTTT | CASSWAVKLNTGELFF
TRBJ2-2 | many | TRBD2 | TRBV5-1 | TGCGCCAGCAGCTTTGGAGCGGGAGTAGCCGGGGAGCTGTTTTTT | CASSFGAGVAGELFF